This TCR beta chain was documented in a study of cytomegalovirus exposure and HLA in healthy donors. Primers included in the PCR were 60 Vbeta and 13 Jbeta primers. The assay was immunoSEQ multiplex PCR, and TCRdb's table has in-frame clones only and misses some. The profile covers 30,000 to 40,000 clones, with roughly 67% appearing a single time and around a tenth taken by the ten largest. The CDR3 totals 15 residues. J lost 5 bases, V lost 3 bases, and 7 bases had no gene match. CDR1 is MDHEN, CDR2 SYDVKM, per germline. Specimen: PBMCs. This receptor was identified in a man aged 35 to 55 in good health and CMV-seropositive. This chain links TRBV28 with TRBJ2-3, with 8 bases identical to TRBD2. DNA of the CDR3: TGTGCCAGCAGTTTCGAGCGGGGGAGCGGAGATACGCAGTATTTT. Its protein product is CASSFERGSGDTQYF. The variable domain in full, completed from reference TRBV28 and TRBJ2-3, reads DVKVTQSSRYLVKRTGEKVFLECVQDMDHENMFWYRQDPGLGLRLIYFSYDVKMKEKGDIPEGYSVSREKKERFSLILESASTNQTSMYLCASSFERGSGDTQYFGPGTRLTVL.